This paragraph reports one T cell receptor (beta chain). As yet, its antigen is unknown. This record belongs to a study of cytomegalovirus exposure and HLA in healthy donors. Study-level points and caveats: It was 150 to 200 TCR beta chains that were listed as cytomegalovirus-associated.

PCR used 60 Vbeta primers and 13 Jbeta primers. The repertoire was sequenced with immunoSEQ multiplex PCR; TCRdb's copy has only in-frame clones and lacks some. The sample lists 150,000 to 200,000 clones, around 79% seen once, with less than 0.65% in the top ten. Healthy bone marrow donors made up the donor group. CDR1 and CDR2 (germline): KGHSH, LQKENI. V lost 3 bases, J lost 8 bases, and 20 bases lay in between. CDR3 length: 16 amino acids. The specimen was PBMCs. The chain uses TRBV18 and TRBJ2-1; D perhaps matches TRBD2 (6 bases). The origin of this receptor is a woman in her forties or fifties in good health and CMV-seronegative. This CDR3 reads CASSPDGGGNRDEQFF. The CDR3 DNA is TGTGCCAGCTCACCTGACGGTGGGGGGAATAGGGATGAGCAGTTCTTC.